The rows below give T cell receptor beta chains drawn from one sample of a study of blood T cell repertoires in COVID-19. Clones were sequenced by immunoSEQ multiplex PCR, and TCRdb holds only the in-frame ones, with some missing. The sample has roughly 280,000 clones, 86% seen once; the top ten hold roughly 8%. The sequencing input was peripheral blood. The receptors come from a man aged 35 to 55 with active or convalescent COVID-19. Each CDR3 is given with its conserved first and last residue. Each record gives: D gene, J gene, V gene, clone size, CDR3 DNA, CDR3 protein. A D gene is named only where the DNA matches it firmly. Rows may omit the clone size; those that give it use once, few, many or a size class.

D gene: NA
J gene: TRBJ2-3
V gene: TRBV5-1
clone size: NA
CDR3 DNA: TGCGCCAGCAGCCCGGGAACCGCAGATACGCAGTATTTT
CDR3 protein: CASSPGTADTQYF

D gene: NA
J gene: TRBJ2-2
V gene: TRBV11-3
clone size: large
CDR3 DNA: TGTGCCAGCAGCTTCCGACAGAACACCGGGGAGCTGTTTTTT
CDR3 protein: CASSFRQNTGELFF

D gene: TRBD1
J gene: TRBJ1-4
V gene: TRBV10-2
clone size: NA
CDR3 DNA: TGCGCCAGCACGCAGGGGGCTAATGAAAAACTGTTTTTT
CDR3 protein: CASTQGANEKLFF

D gene: NA
J gene: TRBJ1-2
V gene: TRBV2
clone size: NA
CDR3 DNA: TGTGCCAGCAGTGCTAACCGGGATAATCCTAACTATGGCTACACCTTC
CDR3 protein: CASSANRDNPNYGYTF

D gene: TRBD1
J gene: TRBJ2-1
V gene: TRBV23-1
clone size: NA
CDR3 DNA: TGCGCCAGCAGCGGGACAGGGCTATACAATGAGCAGTTCTTC
CDR3 protein: CASSGTGLYNEQFF

D gene: NA
J gene: TRBJ2-1
V gene: TRBV5-1
clone size: NA
CDR3 DNA: TGCGCCAGCAGCTTGTCCGGGGGTGCGGTGAATGAGCAGTTCTTC
CDR3 protein: CASSLSGGAVNEQFF

D gene: TRBD1
J gene: TRBJ1-4
V gene: TRBV27
clone size: NA
CDR3 DNA: TGTGCCAGCAGTTTGGGACAGGGTTGGGCTAATGAAAAACTGTTTTTT
CDR3 protein: CASSLGQGWANEKLFF

D gene: NA
J gene: TRBJ1-6
V gene: TRBV27
clone size: NA
CDR3 DNA: TGTGCCAGCAGTTTAACAGCGGGACGGGTAAATTCACCCCTCCACTTT
CDR3 protein: CASSLTAGRVNSPLHF

D gene: TRBD1
J gene: TRBJ1-4
V gene: TRBV4-1
clone size: NA
CDR3 DNA: TGCGCCAGCAGCCATGGACAGGGCCCCGATGAAAAACTGTTTTTT
CDR3 protein: CASSHGQGPDEKLFF

D gene: NA
J gene: TRBJ1-2
V gene: TRBV3-1/TRBV3-2
clone size: NA
CDR3 DNA: TGTGCCAGCAGCCCTTTTGACAGAAACTATGGCTACACCTTC
CDR3 protein: CASSPFDRNYGYTF